This TCR beta chain is drawn from a study of cytomegalovirus exposure and HLA in healthy donors. General study points: A later analysis found TCR association rates differed by HLA locus, highest for DRB1 and lowest for HLA-C. Serostatus for CMV was the only available immune exposure information. A later analysis by the authors found several of the most significant clusters apparently linked to common viral pathogens.

Concerning this clone itself: What it binds is unknown.

CDR3 length: 20 residues. Looked up from germline, CDR1 is SGHVS and CDR2 is FQNEAQ. V was pared by 2 bases and J by 3 bases, with 17 bases of the junction left unmatched. PCR involved 60 Vbeta and 13 Jbeta primers. The assay was immunoSEQ multiplex PCR, and TCRdb's table has in-frame clones only and misses some. This table has fewer than 200,000 clones, approximately 84% appearing once. The receptor was isolated from a woman between 50 and 59 years old in good health and CMV-seropositive. V and J are TRBV7-8 and TRBJ1-4, with TRBD1 matching 8 bases. Sequencing input: PBMCs. The chain's CDR3 is CASSLSPGGQARRANEKLFF. CDR3 DNA: TGTGCCAGCAGCTTATCTCCGGGGGGACAGGCGAGAAGGGCTAATGAAAAACTGTTTTTT.